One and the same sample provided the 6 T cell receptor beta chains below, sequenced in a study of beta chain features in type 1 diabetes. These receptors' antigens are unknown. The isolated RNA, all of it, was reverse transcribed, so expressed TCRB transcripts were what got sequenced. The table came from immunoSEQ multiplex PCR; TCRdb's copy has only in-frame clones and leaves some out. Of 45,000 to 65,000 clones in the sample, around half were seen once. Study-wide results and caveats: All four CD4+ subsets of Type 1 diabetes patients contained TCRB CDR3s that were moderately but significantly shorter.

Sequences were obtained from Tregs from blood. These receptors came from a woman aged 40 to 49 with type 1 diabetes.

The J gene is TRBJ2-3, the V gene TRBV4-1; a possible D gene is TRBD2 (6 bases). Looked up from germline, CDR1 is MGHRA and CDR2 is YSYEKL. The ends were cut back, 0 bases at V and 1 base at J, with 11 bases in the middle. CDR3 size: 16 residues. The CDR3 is CASSQDPRGGTDTQYF. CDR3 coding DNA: TGCGCCAGCAGCCAAGATCCCCGCGGGGGCACAGATACGCAGTATTTT.

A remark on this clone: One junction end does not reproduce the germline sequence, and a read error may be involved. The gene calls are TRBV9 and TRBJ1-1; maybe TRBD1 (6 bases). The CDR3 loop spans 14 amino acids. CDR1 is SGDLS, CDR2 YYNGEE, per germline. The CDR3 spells CASSVNREQGAPLF. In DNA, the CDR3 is TGTGCCAGCAGCGTAAATCGTGAACAGGGTGCCCCTCTCTTT.

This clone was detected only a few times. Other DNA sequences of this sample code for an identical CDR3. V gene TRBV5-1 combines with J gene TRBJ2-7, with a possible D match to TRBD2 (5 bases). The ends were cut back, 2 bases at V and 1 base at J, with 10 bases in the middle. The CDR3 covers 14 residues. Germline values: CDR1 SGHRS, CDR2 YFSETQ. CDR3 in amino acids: CASSLGGGSYEQYF. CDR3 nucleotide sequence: TGCGCCAGCAGCTTAGGAGGAGGATCCTACGAGCAGTACTTC.

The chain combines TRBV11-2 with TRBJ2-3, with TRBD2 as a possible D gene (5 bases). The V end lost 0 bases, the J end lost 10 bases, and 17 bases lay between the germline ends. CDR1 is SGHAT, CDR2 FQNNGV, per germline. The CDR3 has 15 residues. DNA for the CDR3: TGTGCCAGCAGCTTAGAATTGCTAGCCCTGGGTGCGCAGTATTTT. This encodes CASSLELLALGAQYF. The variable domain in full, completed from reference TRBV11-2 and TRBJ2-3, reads EAGVAQSPRYKIIEKRQSVAFWCNPISGHATLYWYQQILGQGPKLLIQFQNNGVVDDSQLPKDRFSAERLKGVDSTLKIQPAKLEDSAVYLCASSLELLALGAQYFGPGTRLTVL.

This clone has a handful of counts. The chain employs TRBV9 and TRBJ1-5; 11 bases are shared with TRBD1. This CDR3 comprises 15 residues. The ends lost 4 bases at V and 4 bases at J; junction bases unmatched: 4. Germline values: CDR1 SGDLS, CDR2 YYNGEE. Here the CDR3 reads CASSPGTGGNQPQHF. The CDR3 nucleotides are TGTGCCAGCAGCCCCGGGACAGGGGGGAATCAGCCCCAGCATTTT.

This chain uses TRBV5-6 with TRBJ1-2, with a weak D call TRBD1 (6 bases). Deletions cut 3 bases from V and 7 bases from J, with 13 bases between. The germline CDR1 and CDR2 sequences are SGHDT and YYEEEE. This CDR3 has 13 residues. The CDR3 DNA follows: TGTGCCAGCAGCTCCCAGGGGATCGGTGGCTACACCTTC. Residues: CASSSQGIGGYTF.